This TCR beta chain was identified in a study of PD-1 blockade in mismatch repair-deficient tumors. Findings and limits, study-wide: After pembrolizumab, tumor-resident clones rose rapidly, then generally contracted before radiologic responses.

Details on this clone: Its antigen is still unknown. Germline is not matched at one junction end, which may reflect a read error.

TCRs were sequenced from a few patients responding to pembrolizumab. Germline-derived CDR1 and CDR2 are SNHLY and FYNNEI. CDR3 length: 11 residues. Measured with immunoSEQ multiplex PCR; TCRdb has only the in-frame clones, and not every one. Counted here are about 60,000 clones, about 91% occurring once; the ten biggest clones make up 14%. The source material was peripheral blood, sampled 52 weeks after starting pembrolizumab. This receptor was taken from an adult with mismatch repair-deficient cancer. The rearrangement joins TRBV2 to TRBJ2-7, with 11 bases that match TRBD1. The CDR3 nucleotides read TGTGCCAGCAGTCTACGGGACAGGGGGTTCTTC. Its translation: CASSLRDRGFF.